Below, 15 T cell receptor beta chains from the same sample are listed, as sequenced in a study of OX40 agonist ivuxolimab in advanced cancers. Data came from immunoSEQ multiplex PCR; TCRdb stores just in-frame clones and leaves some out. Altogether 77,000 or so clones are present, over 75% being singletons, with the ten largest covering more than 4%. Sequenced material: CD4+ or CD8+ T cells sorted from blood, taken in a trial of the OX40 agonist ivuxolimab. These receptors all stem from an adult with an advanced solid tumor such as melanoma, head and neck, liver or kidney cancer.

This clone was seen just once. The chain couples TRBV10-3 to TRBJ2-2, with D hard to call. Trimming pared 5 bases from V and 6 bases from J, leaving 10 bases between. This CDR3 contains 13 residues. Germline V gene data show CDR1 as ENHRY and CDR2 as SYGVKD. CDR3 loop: CAISTKGAGELFF. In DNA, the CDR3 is TGTGCCATCAGTACTAAGGGCGCCGGGGAGCTGTTTTTT.

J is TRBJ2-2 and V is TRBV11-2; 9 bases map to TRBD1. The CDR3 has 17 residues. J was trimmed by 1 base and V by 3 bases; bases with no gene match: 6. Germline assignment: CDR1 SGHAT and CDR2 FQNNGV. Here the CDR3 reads CASSFQWDRVNTGELFF. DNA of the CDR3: TGTGCCAGCAGCTTCCAGTGGGACAGGGTGAACACCGGGGAGCTGTTTTTT.

This CDR3 reads CATTEGEGSGANVLTF. For the CDR3, the DNA is TGTGCCACCACTGAGGGGGAAGGTTCTGGGGCCAACGTCCTGACTTTC. The V and J genes are TRBV19 and TRBJ2-6; D possibly corresponds to TRBD1 (6 bases). Trimming left V 10 bases short and J 1 base short, with 17 bases between. The CDR3 runs 16 residues. The germline V gene encodes CDR1 LNHDA and CDR2 SQIVND (reference sequence).

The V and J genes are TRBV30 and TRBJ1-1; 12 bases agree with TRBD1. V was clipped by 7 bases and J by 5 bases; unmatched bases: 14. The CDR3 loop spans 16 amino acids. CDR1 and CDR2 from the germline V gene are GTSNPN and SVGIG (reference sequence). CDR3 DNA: TGTGCCTCGAATTCCGGGACAGGGGGCAGGAGGACTGAAGCTTTCTTT. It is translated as CASNSGTGGRRTEAFF.

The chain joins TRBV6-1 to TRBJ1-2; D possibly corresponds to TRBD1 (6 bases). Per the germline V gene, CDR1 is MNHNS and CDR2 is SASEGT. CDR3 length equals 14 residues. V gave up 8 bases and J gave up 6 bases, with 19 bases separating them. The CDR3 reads CASVEALGGHGYTF. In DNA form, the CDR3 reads TGTGCCAGCGTTGAGGCCCTCGGGGGGCATGGCTACACCTTC.

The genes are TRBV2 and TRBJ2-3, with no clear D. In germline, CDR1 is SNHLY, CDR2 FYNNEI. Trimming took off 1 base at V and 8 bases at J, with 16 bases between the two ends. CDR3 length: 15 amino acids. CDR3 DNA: TGTGCCAGCAGTGAAGTAGTAGCCGGGTCGGGTACGCAGTATTTT. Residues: CASSEVVAGSGTQYF.

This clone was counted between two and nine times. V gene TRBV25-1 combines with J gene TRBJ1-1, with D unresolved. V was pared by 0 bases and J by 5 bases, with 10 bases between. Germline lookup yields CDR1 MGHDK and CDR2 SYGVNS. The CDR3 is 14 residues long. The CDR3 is CASSEYQEGTEAFF. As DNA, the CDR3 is TGTGCCAGCAGTGAATATCAGGAAGGTACTGAAGCTTTCTTT.

The CDR3 coding sequence is TGTGCCAGCAGCTTAACAGGGGTCGGAGACACTGAAGCTTTCTTT. It encodes CASSLTGVGDTEAFF. The chain links TRBV6-6 to TRBJ1-1; 7 positions agree with TRBD1. The trim removed 6 bases at V and 3 bases at J, leaving 10 bases unmatched. CDR3 size: 15 residues. Germline loops: CDR1 MNHNY, CDR2 SVGAGI (reference sequence).

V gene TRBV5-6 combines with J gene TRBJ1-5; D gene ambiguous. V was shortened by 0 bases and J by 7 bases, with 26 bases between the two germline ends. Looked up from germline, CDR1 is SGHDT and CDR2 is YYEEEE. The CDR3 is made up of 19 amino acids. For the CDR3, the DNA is TGTGCCAGCAGCTTGGGAGGCCCTTGGATGAGCCGCAGCGGACAGCCCCAGCATTTT. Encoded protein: CASSLGGPWMSRSGQPQHF.

CDR3 DNA sequence: TGTGCCAGCAGCTTAGCTTCGGGGATCGACTATGGCTACACCTTC. This gives the protein CASSLASGIDYGYTF. The J gene is TRBJ1-2, the V gene TRBV7-2, with unresolved D. The CDR3 sequence is 15 residues long. Germline CDR1 SGHTA, CDR2 FQGNSA. V gave up 0 bases and J gave up 3 bases, with 11 bases separating them.

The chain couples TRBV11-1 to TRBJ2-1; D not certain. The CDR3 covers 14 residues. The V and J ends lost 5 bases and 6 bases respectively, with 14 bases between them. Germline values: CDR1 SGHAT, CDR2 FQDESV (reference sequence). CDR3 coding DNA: TGTGCCAGCAGCCGGGTTTTCGACCGCAATGAGCAGTTCTTC. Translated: CASSRVFDRNEQFF.

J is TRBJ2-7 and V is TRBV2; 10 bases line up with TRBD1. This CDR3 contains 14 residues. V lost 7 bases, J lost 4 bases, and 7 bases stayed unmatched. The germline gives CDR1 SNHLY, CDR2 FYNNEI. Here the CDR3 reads CASTRQGARYEQYF. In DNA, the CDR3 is TGTGCCAGCACTCGACAGGGGGCTAGGTACGAGCAGTACTTC.

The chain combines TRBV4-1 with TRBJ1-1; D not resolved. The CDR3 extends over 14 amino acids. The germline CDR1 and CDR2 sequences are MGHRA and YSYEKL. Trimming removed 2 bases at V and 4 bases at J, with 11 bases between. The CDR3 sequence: CASSQYSQTTEAFF. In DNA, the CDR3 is TGCGCCAGCAGCCAATACAGTCAAACCACTGAAGCTTTCTTT.

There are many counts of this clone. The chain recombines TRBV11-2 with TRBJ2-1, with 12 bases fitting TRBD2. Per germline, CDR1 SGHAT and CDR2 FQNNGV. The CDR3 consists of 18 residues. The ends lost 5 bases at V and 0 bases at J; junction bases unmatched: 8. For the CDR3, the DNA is TGTGCCAGCAGCGGACTAGCGGGACCCGCAAGCTCCTACAATGAGCAGTTCTTC. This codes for CASSGLAGPASSYNEQFF.

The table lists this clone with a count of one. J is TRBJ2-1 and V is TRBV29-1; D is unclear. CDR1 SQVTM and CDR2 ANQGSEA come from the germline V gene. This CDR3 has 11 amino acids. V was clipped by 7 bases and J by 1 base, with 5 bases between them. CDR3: CSARSYNEQFF. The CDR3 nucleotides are TGCAGCGCCAGGTCCTACAATGAGCAGTTCTTC.